This T cell receptor (beta chain) was recovered during a study of fetal regulatory T cell absence and autoimmunity. Generated by immunoSEQ multiplex PCR, the TCRdb table keeps only in-frame clones and is missing some. The sample shows more than 85,000 clones, approximately 79% of them seen only once. V lost 0 bases and J lost 3, with 7 bases in between. CDR1 and CDR2 (germline): SGDLS, YYNGEE. The CDR3 runs to 13 residues. Sequencing was performed on pancreas tissue. The sequence was obtained from a male donor with IPEX syndrome. The chain has TRBV9 and TRBJ2-7; D not certain. CDR3 bases: TGTGCCAGCAGCGTAGACCCCGGCTACGAGCAGTACTTC. Residues: CASSVDPGYEQYF.